A single sample gave rise to the 21 T cell receptor beta chains below, sequenced in a study of human T cells and chemical hapten exposure. Time point denoted: pre-sensitization, week 0. The treatment here: therapeutic diphenylcyclopropenone sensitization with weekly scalp DPC. TCRdb recomputed calls from the RACE reads with MiXCR, one row per CDR3 protein. Among about 260,000 distinct CDR3 sequences listed, approximately 8.6% were seen once. This material consisted of whole blood, taken in connection with sensitization to the hapten diphenylcyclopropenone (DPC). Source of these receptors: a woman in her forties with alopecia areata. Some clones in this sample may be carry-over from other donors' samples.

The chain carries TRBV9 and TRBJ2-1; 7 bases are shared with TRBD2. Germline V gene data show CDR1 as SGDLS and CDR2 as YYNGEE. Trimming removed 1 base from V and 5 bases from J; junction bases left unmatched: 6. The CDR3 extends over 15 amino acids. The CDR3 protein is CASSVRGAGNNEQFF. The CDR3 nucleotides read TGTGCCAGCAGCGTAAGGGGAGCGGGAAACAATGAGCAGTTCTTC.

This chain links TRBV7-2 with TRBJ2-3; a possible D gene is TRBD1 (6 bases). Between the trimmed V and J ends, which lost 7 bases and 3 bases, there was a span of 14 bases. The CDR3 is 14 amino acids. Germline lookup yields CDR1 SGHTA and CDR2 FQGNSA. Written as DNA, the CDR3 is TGTGCCAGCACTGTGGGGGCGAGGACAGATACGCAGTATTTT. This sequence encodes CASTVGARTDTQYF. The full variable domain, with the rest looked up from reference TRBV7-2 and TRBJ2-3, is GAGVSQSPSNKVTEKGKDVELRCDPISGHTALYWYRQSLGQGLEFLIYFQGNSAPDKSGLPSDRFSAERTGGSVSTLTIQRTQQEDSAVYLCASTVGARTDTQYFGPGTRLTVL.

The chain uses TRBV5-1 and TRBJ2-5, with 8 bases identical to TRBD2. J lost 1 base, V lost 3 bases, and 8 bases had no gene match. In germline, CDR1 is SGHRS, CDR2 YFSETQ. The CDR3 consists of 16 residues. The CDR3 nucleotides are TGCGCCAGCAGCTACAGCGGGAGTGGAGGCCAAGAGACCCAGTACTTC. Translating it yields CASSYSGSGGQETQYF.

This clonotype was observed a handful of times. The limits of the CDR3 on the DNA are not certain, so only TCRdb's listed CDR3 is given. The rearrangement links TRBV11-2 to TRBJ2-1; TRBD1, as called in the table, went unchecked against the DNA. In germline, CDR1 is SGHAT, CDR2 FQNNGV. Inclusive of both ends, the CDR3 amounts to 12 amino acids. Here the CDR3 reads CASSSFGQGTFF.

V gene TRBV6-5 combines with J gene TRBJ2-3, with D possibly matching TRBD2 (5 bases). This CDR3 comprises 12 residues. Germline V gene sequence: CDR1 MNHEY, CDR2 SVGAGI. The V and J ends lost 4 bases and 11 bases respectively, with 13 bases between them. The CDR3 here is CASSSPAGGQYF. DNA of the CDR3: TGTGCCAGCAGTTCCCCTGCGGGCGGGCAGTATTTT.

The V gene is TRBV5-1, the J gene TRBJ1-4, with D perhaps TRBD1 (5 bases). There are 15 residues in the CDR3. Trimming took 6 bases from V and 3 from J, leaving 15 bases between them. The germline V gene encodes CDR1 SGHRS and CDR2 YFSETQ. CDR3 residues: CASTPGTVANEKLFF. In nucleotides, the CDR3 is TGCGCCAGCACTCCGGGGACCGTTGCTAATGAAAAACTGTTTTTT.

A few counts support this clonotype. The rearrangement links TRBV18 to TRBJ1-2; D gene uncertain. V shed 1 base and J shed 5 bases, with 11 bases lying between them. Germline V gene data show CDR1 as KGHSH and CDR2 as LQKENI. The CDR3 is 14 amino acids. The CDR3 DNA follows: TGTGCCAGCTCACCACAAGACGGAGAATATGGCTACACCTTC. Protein sequence: CASSPQDGEYGYTF.

This clonotype was detected only a few times. CDR3 protein: CASSWYDNEQFF. The DNA of the CDR3 is TGTGCCAGCAGTTGGTACGACAATGAGCAGTTCTTC. The chain combines TRBV6-2 or TRBV6-3 with TRBJ2-1, with no clear D. In germline, CDR1 is MNHEY, CDR2 SVGEGT. The V and J ends lost 4 bases and 5 bases respectively, with 6 bases between them. The CDR3 loop spans 12 amino acids.

The chain combines TRBV6-5 with TRBJ2-7, with no clear D. The germline V gene has CDR1 MNHEY and CDR2 SVGAGI. V lost 2 bases and J 3 bases, leaving 8 bases between the germline ends. The CDR3 contains 13 residues. The CDR3 DNA follows: TGTGCCAGCAGTTACGGCCAGCACTACGAGCAGTACTTC. This gives the protein CASSYGQHYEQYF.

This clonotype occurred a few times. The chain uses TRBV6-2 or TRBV6-3 and TRBJ2-7, with 7 bases matching TRBD1. Trimming at V came to 7 bases and at J to 6 bases, leaving 12 bases not matched to a gene. The CDR3 consists of 14 residues. Germline assignment: CDR1 MNHEY and CDR2 SVGEGT. CDR3 nucleotide sequence: TGTGCCAGCACTCTCCGGGACAGACTTCGCGAGCAGTACTTC. Translating it yields CASTLRDRLREQYF.

This clonotype was observed a few times. This chain links TRBV7-9 with TRBJ2-7; the D is unclear. The CDR3 extends over 15 amino acids. Trimming left V 5 bases short and J 6 bases short, with 20 bases between. Germline-derived CDR1 and CDR2 are SEHNR and FQNEAQ (reference sequence). Here the CDR3 DNA reads TGTGCCAGCAGCCAAATGGCCGCCGGGCGGAGCGAGCAGTACTTC. Its translation is CASSQMAAGRSEQYF. The full variable domain, completed using reference TRBV7-9 and TRBJ2-7, is DTGVSQNPRHKITKRGQNVTFRCDPISEHNRLYWYRQTLGQGPEFLTYFQNEAQLEKSRLLSDRFSAERPKGSFSTLEIQRTEQGDSAMYLCASSQMAAGRSEQYFGPGTRLTVT.

This clonotype was counted at least ten times. J is TRBJ2-7 and V is TRBV7-9; maybe TRBD1 (5 bases). The germline V and J ends were trimmed by 5 bases and 10 bases, with 15 bases remaining between them. The CDR3 consists of 12 residues. Germline CDR1 is SEHNR and CDR2 is FQNEAQ (reference sequence). CDR3 protein: CASSPELGPQYF. The CDR3 DNA reads as TGTGCCAGCAGCCCAGAATTGGGGCCCCAGTACTTC.

The V gene is TRBV6-1, the J gene TRBJ1-2; a possible D gene is TRBD1 (5 bases). Germline values: CDR1 MNHNS, CDR2 SASEGT. The germline V and J ends were trimmed by 6 bases and 1 base, with 12 bases remaining between them. The CDR3 consists of 14 residues. CDR3 DNA: TGTGCCAGCAGGGGAATTGACAGTAACTATGGCTACACCTTC. Residues: CASRGIDSNYGYTF.

V is TRBV6-6 and J is TRBJ2-3; 7 bases match TRBD2. The V gene's germline CDR1 is MNHNY and CDR2 SVGAGI (reference sequence). The V and J ends lost 6 bases and 1 base, in that order; junction bases with no gene match: 7. The CDR3 runs 15 residues. CDR3 sequence: CASRIWEGGTDTQYF. The DNA for the CDR3 is TGTGCCAGCAGGATCTGGGAGGGCGGCACAGATACGCAGTATTTT.

The chain joins TRBV20-1 to TRBJ2-1; 8 nucleotides line up with TRBD2. V lost 2 bases to trimming and J lost 4 bases; unmatched junction nucleotides: 16. In germline, CDR1 is DFQATT, CDR2 SNEGSKA (reference sequence). The CDR3 totals 18 residues. CDR3 region: CSARSQGEASGQYNEQFF. In DNA, the CDR3 is TGCAGTGCTAGATCCCAAGGGGAGGCTAGCGGGCAATACAATGAGCAGTTCTTC.

This clonotype appeared a few times. The V and J genes are TRBV6-5 and TRBJ2-7; D is perhaps TRBD2 (6 bases). Trimming took off 6 bases at V and 3 bases at J, with 18 bases between the two ends. CDR1 MNHEY and CDR2 SVGAGI come from the germline V gene. CDR3 length equals 15 residues. CDR3 nucleotides: TGTGCCAGCAGGTCCGGAGGGTCGCGGGGCTACGAGCAGTACTTC. Amino acid sequence: CASRSGGSRGYEQYF.

This clonotype appeared a few times. V and J are TRBV28 and TRBJ2-5; 10 bases line up with TRBD2. CDR1 is MDHEN, CDR2 SYDVKM, per germline. The J segment lost 1 base and the V segment lost 8 bases, leaving 10 bases of the junction unmatched. The CDR3 totals 16 residues. The CDR3 sequence: CASGGVAGGFQETQYF. CDR3 nucleotide sequence: TGTGCCAGCGGAGGAGTAGCGGGAGGCTTCCAAGAGACCCAGTACTTC.

This clonotype was detected only a few times. This chain uses TRBV29-1 with TRBJ1-1; TRBD1 matches 8 bases. There are 13 residues in the CDR3. Losses at the gene ends were 7 bases for V and 2 bases for J; bases not matched to a gene: 6. Germline V CDR1 and CDR2: SQVTM, ANQGSEA. In DNA form, the CDR3 reads TGCAGCGCGATGACAGGGGTCAACACTGAAGCTTTCTTT. Translating gives CSAMTGVNTEAFF.

This clonotype was seen a handful of times. The chain employs TRBV4-3 and TRBJ2-1, with D perhaps matching TRBD2 (6 bases). V was shortened by 0 bases and J by 3 bases, with 9 bases between the two germline ends. Germline V lookup: CDR1 LGHNA, CDR2 YSLEER. The CDR3 runs to 15 residues. CDR3 amino acids: CASSQERGIYNEQFF. The CDR3 DNA follows: TGCGCCAGCAGCCAAGAACGGGGGATCTACAATGAGCAGTTCTTC.

This clonotype was seen at least ten times. This chain's CDR3 is CASSYSGQSYEQYF. The CDR3 nucleotides read TGTGCCAGCAGTTACTCGGGACAGTCCTACGAGCAGTACTTC. This chain joins TRBV6-2 or TRBV6-3 and TRBJ2-7; 7 nucleotides agree with TRBD1. The J segment lost 1 base and the V segment lost 0 bases, leaving 0 bases of the junction unmatched. CDR3 length: 14 residues. CDR1 is MNHEY, CDR2 SVGEGT, per germline.

This sequence joins TRBV20-1 and TRBJ2-1; D not resolved. The CDR3 has 14 residues. Trimming removed 5 bases at V and 1 base at J, with 12 bases between. Germline V gene lookup returns CDR1 DFQATT and CDR2 SNEGSKA (reference sequence). CDR3 protein: CSAPRPTSYNEQFF. CDR3 nucleotides: TGCAGTGCTCCCAGACCGACTTCCTACAATGAGCAGTTCTTC.